The rows below give T cell receptor beta chains drawn from one sample of a study of cytomegalovirus exposure and HLA in healthy donors. Repertoires were generated with immunoSEQ multiplex PCR, while TCRdb's copy carries only in-frame clones and drops some. This repertoire shows some 180,000 clones, over 70% found once; its top ten account for roughly 1.5%. What was sequenced was PBMCs. The receptors here all came from a man aged 18 to 29 in good health and CMV-seronegative. Both conserved end residues are part of each CDR3. The D gene is left open where the match is weak. Some rows mark clone size as missing; the rest say once, few, many or name a class of expanded clone.

CDR3: CASSPQLAGGTDTQYF
DNA: TGTGCCAGCTCACCCCAGCTAGCGGGGGGCACAGATACGCAGTATTTT
size: few
V: TRBV18
J: TRBJ2-3
D: TRBD2

CDR3: CASRRGGAGKDAQPQHF
DNA: TGTGCCAGCAGACGGGGGGGCGCGGGGAAGGACGCTCAGCCCCAGCATTTT
size: -
V: TRBV19
J: TRBJ1-5
D: -

CDR3: CASRWTGGYEQYF
DNA: TGCGCCAGCAGATGGACAGGCGGCTACGAGCAGTACTTC
size: once
V: TRBV5-1
J: TRBJ2-7
D: TRBD1

CDR3: CASSLVQGRDTEAFF
DNA: TGTGCCAGCAGCTTAGTTCAGGGGAGGGACACTGAAGCTTTCTTT
size: -
V: TRBV7-9
J: TRBJ1-1
D: -

CDR3: CASSPSPTGTTNEKLFF
DNA: TGTGCCAGCAGCCCCAGCCCGACCGGGACAACTAATGAAAAACTGTTTTTT
size: -
V: TRBV11-3
J: TRBJ1-4
D: -

CDR3: CASSLTGAGNTIYF
DNA: TGCGCCAGCAGCTTGACCGGGGCTGGAAACACCATATATTTT
size: -
V: TRBV5-1
J: TRBJ1-3
D: -

CDR3: CASHGRGFEQYF
DNA: TGTGCCAGCCACGGACGAGGGTTCGAGCAGTACTTC
size: once
V: TRBV5-6
J: TRBJ2-7
D: -

CDR3: CASSPREGVGQETQYF
DNA: TGTGCCAGCAGCCCCAGGGAGGGAGTTGGCCAAGAGACCCAGTACTTC
size: -
V: TRBV13
J: TRBJ2-5
D: TRBD2

CDR3: CASREWGGLGIQYF
DNA: TGTGCCAGCAGAGAGTGGGGGGGCCTCGGCATTCAGTACTTC
size: -
V: TRBV7-2
J: TRBJ2-4
D: -

CDR3: CASSQGGGLNTGELFF
DNA: TGTGCCAGCAGCCAAGGGGGGGGACTCAACACCGGGGAGCTGTTTTTT
size: few
V: TRBV4-2
J: TRBJ2-2
D: TRBD2

CDR3: CASSLRASGRSYEQYF
DNA: TGTGCCAGCAGTTTAAGGGCTAGCGGGAGATCCTACGAGCAGTACTTC
size: -
V: TRBV27
J: TRBJ2-7
D: TRBD2

CDR3: CASSSGLADYEQYF
DNA: TGTGCCAGCAGCTCGGGACTAGCGGACTACGAGCAGTACTTC
size: few
V: TRBV7-9
J: TRBJ2-7
D: TRBD2

CDR3: CASSLVTGGLGEQYF
DNA: TGTGCCAGCAGCTTAGTGACAGGGGGATTGGGAGAGCAGTACTTC
size: once
V: TRBV11-3
J: TRBJ2-7
D: TRBD1

CDR3: CASSRLSSNQPQHF
DNA: TGTGCCAGCAGCCGACTGAGTAGCAATCAGCCCCAGCATTTT
size: few
V: TRBV28
J: TRBJ1-5
D: -

CDR3: CASSQGIRWREEKNTEAFF
DNA: TGCGCCAGCAGCCAAGGGATCCGATGGCGGGAGGAAAAGAACACTGAAGCTTTCTTT
size: -
V: TRBV4-3
J: TRBJ1-1
D: -

CDR3: CAWSVGRIYSPLHF
DNA: TGTGCCTGGAGTGTCGGTCGAATCTATTCACCCCTCCACTTT
size: -
V: TRBV30
J: TRBJ1-6
D: -

CDR3: CASSQVVRGLNTEAFF
DNA: TGCGCCAGCAGCCAAGTCGTGCGGGGGCTGAACACTGAAGCTTTCTTT
size: -
V: TRBV7-9
J: TRBJ1-1
D: -

CDR3: CASSVAADPNYEQYF
DNA: TGTGCCAGCAGCGTAGCGGCGGATCCCAATTACGAGCAGTACTTC
size: once
V: TRBV9
J: TRBJ2-7
D: -

CDR3: CASSLAGTQYF
DNA: TGCGCCAGCAGCTTGGCCGGGACCCAGTACTTC
size: -
V: TRBV5-1
J: TRBJ2-5
D: -

CDR3: CASSVPGTPSYEQYF
DNA: TGTGCCAGCAGCGTCCCCGGGACACCCTCCTACGAGCAGTACTTC
size: -
V: TRBV5-4
J: TRBJ2-7
D: -

CDR3: CASSSGTKNIQYF
DNA: TGTGCCAGCAGCTCCGGGACAAAAAACATTCAGTACTTC
size: -
V: TRBV7-9
J: TRBJ2-4
D: -

CDR3: CASSLSGQGASTDTQYF
DNA: TGTGCCAGCAGTTTATCGGGACAGGGGGCTAGCACAGATACGCAGTATTTT
size: -
V: TRBV28
J: TRBJ2-3
D: TRBD1

CDR3: CAISGEGQGYGYTF
DNA: TGTGCCATCAGTGGTGAGGGACAGGGGTATGGCTACACCTTC
size: -
V: TRBV10-3
J: TRBJ1-2
D: TRBD1

CDR3: CASSPGQGGFYEQYF
DNA: TGCGCCAGCAGCCCGGGACAGGGAGGGTTCTACGAGCAGTACTTC
size: -
V: TRBV4-3
J: TRBJ2-7
D: TRBD1

CDR3: CASSESDSCWAFF
DNA: TGTGCCAGCAGTGAATCGGACAGTTGCTGGGCTTTCTTT
size: few
V: TRBV6-1
J: TRBJ1-1
D: -

CDR3: CASSDIGLAKNIQYF
DNA: TGTGCCAGCAGTGACATTGGACTAGCCAAAAACATTCAGTACTTC
size: -
V: TRBV2
J: TRBJ2-4
D: -

CDR3: CASSRRTSRGNEQFF
DNA: TGTGCCAGCTCACGACGGACTAGCCGGGGCAATGAGCAGTTCTTC
size: once
V: TRBV18
J: TRBJ2-1
D: TRBD2

CDR3: CASSLSTSGGQETQYF
DNA: TGTGCCAGCAGCTTGTCGACTAGCGGGGGACAAGAGACCCAGTACTTC
size: -
V: TRBV11-1
J: TRBJ2-5
D: TRBD2

CDR3: CASTFPPGGANTDTQYF
DNA: TGTGCCAGCACCTTCCCTCCGGGGGGGGCAAACACAGATACGCAGTATTTT
size: -
V: TRBV14
J: TRBJ2-3
D: TRBD2